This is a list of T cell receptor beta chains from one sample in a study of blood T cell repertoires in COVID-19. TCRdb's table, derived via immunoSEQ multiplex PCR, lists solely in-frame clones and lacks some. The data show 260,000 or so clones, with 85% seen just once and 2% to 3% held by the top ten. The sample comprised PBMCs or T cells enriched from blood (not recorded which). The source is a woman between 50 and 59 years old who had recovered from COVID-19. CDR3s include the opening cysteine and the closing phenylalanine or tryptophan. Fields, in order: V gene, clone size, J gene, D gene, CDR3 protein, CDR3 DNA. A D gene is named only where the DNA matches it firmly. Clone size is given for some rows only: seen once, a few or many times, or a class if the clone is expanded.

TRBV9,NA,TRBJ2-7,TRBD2,CASSVSGGANYEQYF,TGTGCCAGCAGCGTTAGCGGGGGGGCCAACTACGAGCAGTACTTC
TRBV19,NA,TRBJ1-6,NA,CASSPRTDVNSPLHF,TGTGCCAGTAGTCCAAGGACAGACGTCAATTCACCCCTCCACTTT
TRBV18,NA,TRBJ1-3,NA,CASSPIGSAGSGNTIYF,TGTGCCAGCTCACCCATAGGGTCGGCAGGGTCTGGAAACACCATATATTTT
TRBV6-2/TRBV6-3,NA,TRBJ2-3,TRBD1,CASSYPIGQAVGEDTQYF,TGTGCCAGCAGTTACCCAATAGGACAGGCCGTAGGTGAAGATACGCAGTATTTT
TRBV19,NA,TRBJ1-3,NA,CASTPQAGNTIYF,TGTGCCAGTACCCCTCAGGCTGGAAACACCATATATTTT
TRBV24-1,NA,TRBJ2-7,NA,CATSGGSLYEQYF,TGTGCCACCAGTGGCGGTAGCTTGTACGAGCAGTACTTC
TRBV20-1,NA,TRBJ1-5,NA,CSASKQMGNQPQHF,TGCAGTGCCAGTAAACAGATGGGCAATCAGCCCCAGCATTTT
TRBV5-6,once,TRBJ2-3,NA,CASSLPRGQGGSTDTQYF,TGTGCCAGCAGCTTGCCTAGAGGACAGGGAGGGAGCACAGATACGCAGTATTTT
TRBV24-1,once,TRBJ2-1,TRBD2,CATSEGTSGIYNEQFF,TGTGCCACCAGTGAAGGGACTAGCGGGATCTACAATGAGCAGTTCTTC
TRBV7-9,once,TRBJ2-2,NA,CASSFSQGFYTGELFF,TGTGCCAGCAGCTTCAGCCAGGGTTTCTACACCGGGGAGCTGTTTTTT
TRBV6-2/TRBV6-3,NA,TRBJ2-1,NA,CASSYSPRGRDEQFF,TGTGCCAGCAGTTATTCGCCGAGAGGGCGGGATGAGCAGTTCTTC
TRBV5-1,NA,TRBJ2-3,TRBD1,CASSLQGAGDTDTQYF,TGCGCCAGCAGCTTGCAGGGGGCCGGAGACACAGATACGCAGTATTTT
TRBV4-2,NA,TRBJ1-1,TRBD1,CASSQTTGGTEAFF,TGTGCCAGCAGCCAAACGACAGGGGGCACTGAAGCTTTCTTT
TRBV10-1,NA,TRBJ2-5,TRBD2,CASSEGLAGGQETQYF,TGCGCCAGCAGTGAAGGACTAGCGGGGGGCCAAGAGACCCAGTACTTC
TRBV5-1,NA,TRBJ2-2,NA,CASSLAAQGTGELFF,TGCGCCAGCAGCTTGGCGGCACAGGGAACCGGGGAGCTGTTTTTT
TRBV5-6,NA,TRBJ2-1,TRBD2,CASSLGLGPSGANEQFF,TGTGCCAGCAGCTTGGGGTTGGGGCCTAGCGGGGCGAATGAGCAGTTCTTC
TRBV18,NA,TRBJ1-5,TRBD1,CASSPPYGQGVRPQHF,TGTGCCAGCTCACCACCGTACGGACAGGGGGTAAGGCCCCAGCATTTT
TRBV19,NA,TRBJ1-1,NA,CASSIKFRQSNTEAFF,TGTGCCAGTAGTATAAAGTTCCGACAGTCGAACACTGAAGCTTTCTTT
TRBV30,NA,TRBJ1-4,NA,CAWSYKGQGEKLFF,TGTGCCTGGAGTTACAAGGGGCAGGGTGAAAAACTGTTTTTT
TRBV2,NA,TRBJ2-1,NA,CASSPGPSRGQFF,TGTGCCAGCAGTCCCGGGCCCTCCCGGGGGCAGTTCTTC
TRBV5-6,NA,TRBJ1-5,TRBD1,CASSTTGESNQPQHF,TGTGCCAGCAGCACGACAGGGGAAAGCAATCAGCCCCAGCATTTT
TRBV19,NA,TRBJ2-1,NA,CASNRRDNEQFF,TGTGCCAGTAACCGCCGGGACAATGAGCAGTTCTTC
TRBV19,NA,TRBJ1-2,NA,CASSAIGTLIYGYTF,TGTGCCAGTAGTGCGATTGGGACACTCATCTATGGCTACACCTTC
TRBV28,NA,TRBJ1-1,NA,CASSTAVTEAFF,TGTGCCAGCAGTACAGCCGTCACTGAAGCTTTCTTT
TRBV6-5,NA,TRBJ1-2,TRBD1,CASSSGTGIYGYTF,TGTGCCAGCAGTTCCGGGACAGGGATTTATGGCTACACCTTC
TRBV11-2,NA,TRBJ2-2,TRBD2,CASSSRTSGDPNTGELFF,TGTGCCAGCAGCTCGAGGACTAGCGGGGACCCGAACACCGGGGAGCTGTTTTTT
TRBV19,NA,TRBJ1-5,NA,CASSPGKGFQPQHF,TGTGCCAGTAGTCCGGGAAAAGGTTTTCAGCCCCAGCATTTT
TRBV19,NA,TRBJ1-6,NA,CASSNRDNNSPLHF,TGTGCCAGTAGTAACCGGGACAATAATTCACCCCTCCACTTT
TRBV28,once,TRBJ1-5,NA,CASSPRGDQPQHF,TGTGCCAGCAGCCCCCGCGGAGATCAGCCCCAGCATTTT
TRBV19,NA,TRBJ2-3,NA,CASSQKDTQYF,TGTGCCAGTAGTCAGAAAGATACGCAGTATTTT
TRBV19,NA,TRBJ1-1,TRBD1,CASSKTGDTEAFF,TGTGCCAGTAGTAAGACAGGGGACACTGAAGCTTTCTTT
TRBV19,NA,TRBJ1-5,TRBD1,CASRLGGDRDQPQHF,TGTGCCAGTCGTTTGGGGGGGGACAGGGATCAGCCCCAGCATTTT
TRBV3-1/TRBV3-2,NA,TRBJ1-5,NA,CASSQGAAFYSNQPQHF,TGTGCCAGCAGCCAAGGCGCGGCTTTTTATAGCAATCAGCCCCAGCATTTT
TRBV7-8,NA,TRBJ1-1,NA,CASSTTGYGEAFF,TGTGCCAGCAGCACGACGGGGTACGGAGAAGCTTTCTTT
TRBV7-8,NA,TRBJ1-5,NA,CASSLPGQNSNQPQHF,TGTGCCAGCAGCTTACCAGGACAAAATAGCAATCAGCCCCAGCATTTT
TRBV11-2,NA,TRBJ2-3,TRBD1,CASSLLPGQGAAGEYF,TGTGCCAGCAGCTTATTACCGGGACAGGGGGCCGCAGGGGAGTATTTT
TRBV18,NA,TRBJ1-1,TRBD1,CASSPRTGTGVGTEAFF,TGTGCCAGCTCACCCCGGACCGGGACAGGGGTGGGGACTGAAGCTTTCTTT
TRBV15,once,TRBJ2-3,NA,CATSRDRGRDTQYF,TGTGCCACCAGCAGAGATCGCGGGCGGGATACGCAGTATTTT
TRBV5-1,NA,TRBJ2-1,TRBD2,CASSFASGRDEQFF,TGCGCCAGCAGCTTTGCTAGCGGGAGAGATGAGCAGTTCTTC
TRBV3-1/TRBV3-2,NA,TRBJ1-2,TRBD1,CASSQGTGVWGYTF,TGTGCCAGCAGCCAAGGGACAGGAGTTTGGGGCTACACCTTC
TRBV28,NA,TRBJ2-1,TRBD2,CAVAGSPSNEQFF,TGTGCCGTAGCGGGGTCCCCATCCAATGAGCAGTTCTTC
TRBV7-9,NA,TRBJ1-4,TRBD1,CASSLGQGNEKLFF,TGTGCCAGCAGCCTAGGACAGGGAAATGAAAAACTGTTTTTT